This TCR beta chain was recovered during a study of blood T cell repertoires in COVID-19. The protocol was immunoSEQ multiplex PCR, while the TCRdb copy is restricted to in-frame clones and leaves out a portion. The sample includes roughly 190,000 clones, 88% seen only once; the top ten take approximately 4.5%. CDR3 length: 17 amino acids. The specimen was peripheral blood. The receptor comes from a human donor in a cohort sampled during active COVID-19. V is TRBV21-1 and J is TRBJ2-6; TRBD2, the D gene given by the table, was not confirmed from the DNA. TRBV21-1 is a documented pseudogene. Here the CDR3 reads CAVLREGAFTGANVLTF. CDR3 nucleotide sequence: TGTGCCGTGCTGCGGGAGGGGGCATTTACTGGGGCCAACGTCCTGACTTTC.